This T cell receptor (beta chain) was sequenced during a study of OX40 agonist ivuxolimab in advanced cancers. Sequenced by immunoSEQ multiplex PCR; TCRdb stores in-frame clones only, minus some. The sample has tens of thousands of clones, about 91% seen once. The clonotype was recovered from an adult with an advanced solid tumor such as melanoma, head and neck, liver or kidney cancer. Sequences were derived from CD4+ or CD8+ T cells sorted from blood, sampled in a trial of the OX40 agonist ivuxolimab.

CDR3 bases: TGTGCCAGCAGGGGGACTAGCGGGAGTGGCACAGATACGCAGTATTTT. Translation: CASRGTSGSGTDTQYF. The chain is built from TRBV28 and TRBJ2-3, with 14 bases fitting TRBD2. The CDR3 consists of 16 residues. V shed 6 bases and J 1 base; nucleotides not matched to a gene: 3. CDR1 is MDHEN, CDR2 SYDVKM, per germline.